This T cell receptor (beta chain) originates from a study of blood T cell repertoires in COVID-19. Study-level background: Both acute and convalescent COVID-19 samples were obtained from the United States, Italy and Spain. Nucleic acid was either cDNA or gDNA, and it came from T cells, B-cell-depleted T cells, or PBMCs.

Authors' analysis steps: Amplification from reference gene primers served as the basis for estimated nucleated cell counts. Assay: immunoSEQ multiplex PCR; the TCRdb copy retains only in-frame clones and omits some. From that table come the V and J calls and clone size; the DNA was used to work out D and trimming. This table has under 200,000 clones, about 82% appearing once. This TCR derives from a man aged 70-80 years with active or convalescent COVID-19. Sequencing was performed on peripheral blood.

The CDR3 is CASRIQGIEGEQYF. DNA for the CDR3: TGTGCCAGCAGAATTCAGGGTATCGAAGGGGAGCAGTACTTC. The chain combines TRBV27 with TRBJ2-7; possibly TRBD1 for D (5 bases). Trimming left V 6 bases short and J 7 bases short, with 19 bases between. Germline CDR1 and CDR2: MNHEY and SMNVEV (reference sequence). This CDR3 has 14 residues.